The 29 T cell receptor beta chains in this list originate from one sample, sequenced in a study of cytomegalovirus exposure and HLA in healthy donors. Both 60 Vbeta primers and 13 Jbeta primers went into the PCR. The repertoire was sequenced with immunoSEQ multiplex PCR; TCRdb's copy has only in-frame clones and lacks some. Of 110,000 or so clones in the sample, approximately 80% were seen once. Sequences were obtained from PBMCs. The receptors here all came from a woman in her twenties or thirties in good health and CMV-seropositive.

J is TRBJ2-7 and V is TRBV6-1, with a weak D call TRBD2 (6 bases). This CDR3 has 14 amino acids. V was trimmed by 9 bases and J by 7 bases, leaving 22 bases between them. Per germline, CDR1 MNHNS and CDR2 SASEGT. The CDR3 region has the DNA TGTGCCAGTCGTCCCATAGCGGTCTCGGGGGAGCAGTACTTC. This translates into CASRPIAVSGEQYF.

CDR3 sequence reads: CAWNIQAQNTEAFF. DNA for the CDR3: TGTGCCTGGAACATACAGGCGCAGAACACTGAAGCTTTCTTT. V is TRBV30 and J is TRBJ1-1; weak D call: TRBD1 (5 bases). Germline loops: CDR1 GTSNPN, CDR2 SVGIG (reference sequence). V was cut by 4 bases and J by 1 base, with 13 bases left in between. The CDR3 is 14 amino acids.

V and J are TRBV7-9 and TRBJ2-1, with D possibly TRBD2 on 5 matching bases. Trimming cost V 6 bases and J 0 bases, with 6 bases left between them. Germline lookup yields CDR1 SEHNR and CDR2 FQNEAQ (reference sequence). This CDR3 comprises 13 residues. The CDR3 loop is CASRTSSYNEQFF. CDR3 sequence (DNA): TGTGCCAGCAGAACTAGCTCCTACAATGAGCAGTTCTTC. Filled out from reference TRBV7-9 and TRBJ2-1, the complete variable domain reads DTGVSQNPRHKITKRGQNVTFRCDPISEHNRLYWYRQTLGQGPEFLTYFQNEAQLEKSRLLSDRFSAERPKGSFSTLEIQRTEQGDSAMYLCASRTSSYNEQFFGPGTRLTVL.

The rearrangement links TRBV30 to TRBJ2-1; 13 nucleotides line up with TRBD2. Looked up from germline, CDR1 is GTSNPN and CDR2 is SVGIG (reference sequence). The CDR3 sequence is 17 residues long. V shed 5 bases, J shed 1 base, and the junction held 8 bases outside the gene matches. CDR3 residues: CAWALAGGPWSYNEQFF. Written as DNA, the CDR3 is TGTGCCTGGGCACTAGCGGGAGGGCCTTGGTCCTACAATGAGCAGTTCTTC. Full variable domain (outside the CDR3, taken from reference TRBV30 and TRBJ2-1): SQTIHQWPATLVQPVGSPLSLECTVEGTSNPNLYWYRQAAGRGLQLLFYSVGIGQISSEVPQNLSASRPQDRQFILSSKKLLLSDSGFYLCAWALAGGPWSYNEQFFGPGTRLTVL.

The chain combines TRBV7-9 with TRBJ2-5; 9 bases are a match to TRBD2. The J call may be faulty, since TRBJ2-7 better matches the DNA end. Germline lookup yields CDR1 SEHNR and CDR2 FQNEAQ (reference sequence). This CDR3 spans 16 amino acids. The CDR3 nucleotides read TGTGCCAGCAGCTTAGCGGCTAGCGGGACCCATTACGAGCAGTACTTC. Residues: CASSLAASGTHYEQYF.

This chain connects TRBV11-2 to TRBJ1-1; no clear D gene. Looked up from germline, CDR1 is SGHAT and CDR2 is FQNNGV. The ends were cut back, 5 bases at V and 0 bases at J, with 22 bases in the middle. The CDR3 sequence is 18 residues long. In nucleotides, the CDR3 is TGTGCCAGCAGCCCATGGGTGGGTCCGGGAGACATGAACACTGAAGCTTTCTTT. It yields the protein CASSPWVGPGDMNTEAFF. The full variable domain, with the rest looked up from reference TRBV11-2 and TRBJ1-1, is EAGVAQSPRYKIIEKRQSVAFWCNPISGHATLYWYQQILGQGPKLLIQFQNNGVVDDSQLPKDRFSAERLKGVDSTLKIQPAKLEDSAVYLCASSPWVGPGDMNTEAFFGQGTRLTVV.

The chain couples TRBV5-4 to TRBJ2-7, with 8 bases aligning to TRBD2. The trim removed 4 bases at V and 7 bases at J, leaving 7 bases unmatched. Germline V gene lookup returns CDR1 SGHNT and CDR2 YYREEE (reference sequence). The CDR3 contains 13 residues. CDR3 region: CASSAGLAREQYF. The CDR3 coding sequence is TGTGCCAGCAGCGCAGGACTAGCTCGGGAGCAGTACTTC.

This chain uses TRBV15 with TRBJ2-1, with 7 bases lining up with TRBD1. This CDR3 contains 13 residues. Germline values: CDR1 LNHNV, CDR2 YYDKDF (reference sequence). Unmatched junction bases numbered 3, after V lost 7 bases and J lost 3 bases. CDR3 DNA sequence: TGTGCCACCAACCGGGACAGCTACAATGAGCAGTTCTTC. Protein sequence: CATNRDSYNEQFF.

The chain employs TRBV6-6 and TRBJ1-5; 10 nucleotides align to TRBD1. CDR1 and CDR2 from the germline V gene are MNHNY and SVGAGI (reference sequence). The junction had 6 bases not matched to a gene; V was cut back by 6 bases and J by 4 bases. This CDR3 is built from 15 residues. The CDR3 sequence: CASRPGTGANQPQHF. CDR3 nucleotide sequence: TGTGCCAGCAGACCCGGGACAGGGGCGAATCAGCCCCAGCATTTT.

V gene TRBV5-6 combines with J gene TRBJ2-7, with 9 nucleotides matching TRBD1. Germline-derived CDR1 and CDR2 are SGHDT and YYEEEE. The CDR3 covers 16 residues. J lost 4 bases, V lost 2 bases, and 10 bases had no gene match. CDR3 nucleotide sequence: TGTGCCAGCAGCTTTTCGCAGGGACAGGGTCATTACGAGCAGTACTTC. Translated: CASSFSQGQGHYEQYF.

This clone was detected only a few times. The chain carries TRBV19 and TRBJ1-5; D uncertain. The CDR3 spans 14 residues. Germline-derived CDR1 and CDR2 are LNHDA and SQIVND (reference sequence). V was cut by 2 bases and J by 3 bases, with 8 bases left in between. The CDR3: CASSISTFNQPQHF. The CDR3 DNA reads TGTGCCAGTAGTATATCGACATTCAATCAGCCCCAGCATTTT.

The V and J genes are TRBV6-5 and TRBJ1-4; D not resolved. This CDR3 is 15 amino acids long. Germline loops: CDR1 MNHEY, CDR2 SVGAGI. The V end was cut by 6 bases, the J end by 0 bases, with 11 bases between. CDR3 sequence reads: CASRTTAATNEKLFF. CDR3 coding DNA: TGTGCCAGCAGAACCACAGCTGCAACTAATGAAAAACTGTTTTTT.

The gene calls are TRBV5-1 and TRBJ2-3; 7 nucleotides match TRBD2. This CDR3 spans 15 amino acids. The V gene's germline CDR1 is SGHRS and CDR2 YFSETQ. Trimming cost V 4 bases and J 2 bases; bases outside gene matches: 7. The CDR3 loop reads CASSPNRGDTDTQYF. The CDR3 nucleotides read TGCGCCAGCAGCCCAAACCGGGGGGACACAGATACGCAGTATTTT.

The chain joins TRBV5-1 to TRBJ1-4; TRBD1 is a possible D gene (5 bases). Germline assignment: CDR1 SGHRS and CDR2 YFSETQ. V gave up 6 bases and J gave up 8 bases, with 20 bases separating them. CDR3 size: 15 residues. For the CDR3, the DNA is TGCGCCAGCACCTCCGCCGGGGGGGATCGGGAAAAACTGTTTTTT. Residues: CASTSAGGDREKLFF.

The chain combines TRBV11-3 with TRBJ2-7, with 7 bases aligning to TRBD1. CDR3 length equals 13 residues. V was pared by 5 bases and J by 3 bases, with 4 bases of the junction left unmatched. Germline CDR1 is SGHNT and CDR2 is YENEEA. The CDR3 loop is CASSPDRVYEQYF. CDR3 DNA sequence: TGTGCCAGCAGCCCAGACAGGGTCTACGAGCAGTACTTC.

Details on this clone: Other nucleotide sequences from this sample produce the same CDR3. V is TRBV5-6 and J is TRBJ1-2; the match to TRBD1 covers 8 bases. This CDR3 region has 13 residues. CDR1 and CDR2 (germline): SGHDT, YYEEEE. Trimming took 5 bases from V and 4 from J; bases not matched to a gene: 4. CDR3 coding DNA: TGTGCCAGCAGTCTGGACAGGGCCTATGGCTACACCTTC. Protein: CASSLDRAYGYTF.

V is TRBV2 and J is TRBJ2-7; 10 nucleotides agree with TRBD1. CDR3 length equals 18 residues. V shed 3 bases and J 2 bases; nucleotides not matched to a gene: 13. CDR1 is SNHLY, CDR2 FYNNEI, per germline. CDR3 loop: CASSDDRGPGLLTYEQYF. The CDR3 coding sequence is TGTGCCAGCAGTGACGACAGGGGGCCCGGACTGCTAACCTACGAGCAGTACTTC.

The chain uses TRBV2 and TRBJ1-2; no reliable D call. The CDR3 is made up of 11 amino acids. Per germline, CDR1 SNHLY and CDR2 FYNNEI. V was trimmed by 10 bases and J by 6 bases, leaving 12 bases between them. CDR3 in DNA: TGTGCCACCCGTTCTCCTGATGGCTACACCTTC. Amino acids: CATRSPDGYTF.

The rearrangement links TRBV19 to TRBJ1-3, with 12 nucleotides matching TRBD1. Trimming cost V 4 bases and J 0 bases; bases outside gene matches: 4. This CDR3 region has 17 residues. CDR1 LNHDA and CDR2 SQIVND come from the germline V gene (reference sequence). The CDR3 region has the DNA TGTGCCAGTAGTAGGGACAGGGGGCCGAGCTCTGGAAACACCATATATTTT. This gives the protein CASSRDRGPSSGNTIYF.

V is TRBV5-1 and J is TRBJ2-7, with D hard to call. The V gene lost 0 bases and the J gene lost 0 bases, with 13 bases spanning the gap. This CDR3 has 16 residues. Germline CDR1 is SGHRS and CDR2 is YFSETQ. The CDR3 DNA sequence: TGCGCCAGCAGCTTGGCCGGAGCACCCACCTCCTACGAGCAGTACTTC. Its protein is CASSLAGAPTSYEQYF.

This chain links TRBV11-2 with TRBJ1-2; possible D gene TRBD1, 5 bases. Trimming cost V 5 bases and J 3 bases, with 19 bases left between them. This CDR3 has 16 residues. CDR1 is SGHAT and CDR2 is FQNNGV in the germline V gene. Here the CDR3 DNA reads TGTGCCAGCAGCAAGGGGACTAGGGAGGCGGACTATGGCTACACCTTC. Protein sequence: CASSKGTREADYGYTF. Full variable domain (remainder filled in from reference TRBV11-2 and TRBJ1-2): EAGVAQSPRYKIIEKRQSVAFWCNPISGHATLYWYQQILGQGPKLLIQFQNNGVVDDSQLPKDRFSAERLKGVDSTLKIQPAKLEDSAVYLCASSKGTREADYGYTFGSGTRLTVV.

CDR3 region: CASSNPAGNTEAFF. Written as DNA, the CDR3 is TGCGCCAGCAGCAATCCCGCAGGGAACACTGAAGCTTTCTTT. V usage is TRBV5-1 and J usage is TRBJ1-1; D is unresolved. The CDR3 totals 14 residues. Germline lookup yields CDR1 SGHRS and CDR2 YFSETQ. V was trimmed by 4 bases and J by 1 base, leaving 11 bases between them.

The chain links TRBV6-6 to TRBJ2-5; 11 bases match TRBD1. Germline V gene sequence: CDR1 MNHNY, CDR2 SVGAGI (reference sequence). V dropped 3 bases and J dropped 5; count of bases not matched to a gene: 2. This CDR3 is 14 amino acids long. CDR3 in DNA: TGTGCCAGCAGTTATGGACAGGGGGCTGAGACCCAGTACTTC. The encoded protein is CASSYGQGAETQYF.

V gene TRBV6-4 combines with J gene TRBJ2-1; 13 bases are a match to TRBD2. This CDR3 is 15 amino acids long. V lost 5 bases to trimming and J lost 5 bases; unmatched junction nucleotides: 3. Per the germline V gene, CDR1 is MRHNA and CDR2 is SNTAGT. As DNA, the CDR3 is TGTGCCAGCAGTCGGACTAGCGGGAGTAACAATGAGCAGTTCTTC. Translating it yields CASSRTSGSNNEQFF.

This clone was seen just once. This chain joins TRBV5-5 and TRBJ2-1; D might be TRBD2 (7 bases). The CDR3 covers 16 residues. V lost 8 bases and J lost 2, with 20 bases in between. The germline CDR1 and CDR2 sequences are SGHKS and YYEKEE (reference sequence). The CDR3: CARRGGESGAYNEQFF. CDR3 coding DNA: TGTGCCAGAAGGGGGGGGGAGAGTGGTGCCTACAATGAGCAGTTCTTC.

The rearrangement links TRBV6-5 to TRBJ2-5; a weak D match, TRBD1 (5 bases). The tail of the sequence fits TRBJ2-7 better, so the J call may be wrong. This CDR3 spans 14 amino acids. Germline CDR1 and CDR2: MNHEY and SVGAGI. The CDR3, as DNA: TGTGCCAGCAGTTATCTTTCCAGGGTAGGCGAGCAGTACTTC. It codes for CASSYLSRVGEQYF.

This chain connects TRBV4-1 to TRBJ2-7, with 7 positions matching TRBD2. Germline V gene lookup returns CDR1 MGHRA and CDR2 YSYEKL. This CDR3 spans 16 amino acids. Trimming took 6 bases from V and 6 from J; bases not matched to a gene: 17. The CDR3 DNA is TGCGCCAGCAGACACGGTGGACTAGGAGGATCCGGCGAGCAGTACTTC. Translating it yields CASRHGGLGGSGEQYF.

This chain uses TRBV6-6 with TRBJ1-1; 7 bases match TRBD1. CDR1 and CDR2 (germline): MNHNY, SVGAGI (reference sequence). V lost 5 bases to trimming and J lost 0 bases; unmatched junction nucleotides: 6. The CDR3 contains 15 residues. The CDR3 here is CASSGTAVMNTEAFF. CDR3 in DNA: TGTGCCAGCAGTGGGACAGCAGTTATGAACACTGAAGCTTTCTTT.

The chain links TRBV5-6 to TRBJ2-6; TRBD2 is a possible D gene (5 bases). Trimming shortened V by 4 bases and J by 5 bases, and 7 bases separated the two germline ends. This CDR3 is 13 amino acids long. Germline-derived CDR1 and CDR2 are SGHDT and YYEEEE. CDR3 in DNA: TGTGCCAGCAGCCGCGGGTGGGCCAACGTCCTGACTTTC. Translating it yields CASSRGWANVLTF.